These 23 T cell receptor beta chains were all obtained from the same sample, sequenced in a study of memory CD4+ T cells and cytomegalovirus serostatus. Assay: immunoSEQ multiplex PCR; the TCRdb copy retains only in-frame clones and omits some. The data show approximately 50,000 clones, 60% to 75% seen once. Single viable CD3+CD4+CD8-CD45RO+ cells were sorted as the memory CD4+ T cells. Sequenced input: memory CD4+ T cells from blood. The receptors originated from an adult in good health and CMV-seropositive.

The chain uses TRBV6-1 and TRBJ2-7; unclear D gene. CDR1 MNHNS and CDR2 SASEGT come from the germline V gene. The V end was cut by 0 bases, the J end by 3 bases, with 6 bases between. This CDR3 region has 13 residues. For the CDR3, the DNA is TGTGCCAGCAGTGAAGCCCGGAGCTACGAGCAGTACGTC. As protein: CASSEARSYEQYV.

This chain uses TRBV30 with TRBJ1-2, with D unclear. CDR3 length: 14 residues. With 3 bases removed from V and 4 bases from J, the gap between germline ends came to 15 bases. Germline V gene lookup returns CDR1 GTSNPN and CDR2 SVGIG (reference sequence). The CDR3 coding sequence is TGTGCCTGGAGCGGGAGCGGTAGAGCCTATGGCTACACCTTC. This translates into CAWSGSGRAYGYTF.

The DNA of the CDR3 is TGCGCCAGCAGCCAAGTCTGGGGGAGTAGCACAGATACGCAGTATTTT. Amino acids: CASSQVWGSSTDTQYF. The chain is built from TRBV4-3 and TRBJ2-3; the D call may be TRBD1 or TRBD2 (5 bases each). Germline V gives CDR1 LGHNA, CDR2 YSLEER. Between the trimmed V and J ends, which lost 1 base and 0 bases, there was a span of 11 bases. The CDR3 covers 16 residues.

This rearrangement joins TRBV10-3 to TRBJ2-1; weak D call: TRBD1 (6 bases). Trimming pared 3 bases from V and 9 bases from J, leaving 15 bases between. CDR3 length: 14 residues. CDR1 is ENHRY and CDR2 is SYGVKD in the germline V gene. CDR3 in amino acids: CAISDPAGRGEQFF. The CDR3 nucleotides read TGTGCCATCAGTGATCCCGCAGGCAGGGGTGAGCAGTTCTTC.

The chain has TRBV29-1 and TRBJ1-1; no clear D gene. Trimming took off 6 bases at V and 2 bases at J, with 13 bases between the two ends. This CDR3 has 13 amino acids. Per germline, CDR1 SQVTM and CDR2 ANQGSEA. This chain's CDR3 is CSVQKDDNTEAFF. In DNA, the CDR3 is TGCAGCGTGCAGAAGGACGACAACACTGAAGCTTTCTTT.

The chain employs TRBV2 and TRBJ1-3; no reliable D call. CDR1 is SNHLY, CDR2 FYNNEI, per germline. The CDR3 consists of 14 residues. Deletions cut 5 bases from V and 1 base from J, with 9 bases between. CDR3 in amino acids: CASSLWRSGNTIYF. In DNA, the CDR3 is TGTGCCAGCAGTTTGTGGAGGTCTGGAAACACCATATATTTT.

V and J are TRBV19 and TRBJ2-7; TRBD2 agrees at 9 bases. J was trimmed by 6 bases and V by 7 bases; bases with no gene match: 19. There are 17 residues in the CDR3. The germline V gene has CDR1 LNHDA and CDR2 SQIVND (reference sequence). The CDR3 coding sequence is TGTGCCAGTACCCTACGTGGCGGGAGGGCCTCCTCTGGCGAGCAGTACTTC. Protein: CASTLRGGRASSGEQYF.

This clone has only one observation. The CDR3 region has the DNA TGTGCCAGTAGTATAGGCGGGGCGGGAGCTAGCACAGATACGCAGTATTTT. Translated: CASSIGGAGASTDTQYF. This chain links TRBV19 with TRBJ2-3; 7 bases map to TRBD2. The germline CDR1 and CDR2 sequences are LNHDA and SQIVND (reference sequence). Unmatched junction bases numbered 7, after V lost 1 base and J lost 0 bases. CDR3 length equals 17 residues.

This clone is judged medium-sized. The chain recombines TRBV30 with TRBJ1-2, with D hard to call. Trimming took 7 bases from V and 4 from J, leaving 10 bases between them. The CDR3 is made up of 11 amino acids. The V gene's germline CDR1 is GTSNPN and CDR2 SVGIG (reference sequence). CDR3 nucleotides: TGTGCCTTGACGGTCTCCTATGGCTACACCTTC. It translates to CALTVSYGYTF.

CDR3 nucleotides: TGTGCCAGCAGCTTGAAGGGAAACACCATATATTTT. Protein product: CASSLKGNTIYF. The chain employs TRBV5-5 and TRBJ1-3, with D unclear. The CDR3 runs to 12 residues. V lost 1 base and J lost 4, with 3 bases in between. CDR1 SGHKS and CDR2 YYEKEE come from the germline V gene (reference sequence).

This clone was observed a few times. This rearrangement joins TRBV27 to TRBJ2-1; TRBD2 might be the D (5 bases). The CDR3 consists of 16 residues. V was pared by 6 bases and J by 0 bases, with 15 bases between. Germline CDR1 and CDR2: MNHEY and SMNVEV (reference sequence). CDR3 coding DNA: TGTGCCAGCAGGGCTAGCTTACAGAGCTCCTACAATGAGCAGTTCTTC. As protein: CASRASLQSSYNEQFF.

The chain couples TRBV6-1 to TRBJ1-4; D might be TRBD1 (5 bases). V was cut by 2 bases and J by 8 bases, with 18 bases left in between. Per the germline V gene, CDR1 is MNHNS and CDR2 is SASEGT. CDR3 length: 16 residues. This CDR3 is CASSESGIKKGEKLFF. In DNA form, the CDR3 reads TGTGCCAGCAGTGAATCCGGGATCAAGAAGGGGGAAAAACTGTTTTTT.

The chain couples TRBV5-1 to TRBJ1-2; 8 nucleotides line up with TRBD1. Germline V gene data show CDR1 as SGHRS and CDR2 as YFSETQ. The CDR3 length is 14 residues. V gave up 2 bases and J gave up 4 bases; unmatched junction bases: 4. The CDR3 bases are TGCGCCAGCAGCTTCGGGACAGGCTCCTATGGCTACACCTTC. This sequence encodes CASSFGTGSYGYTF.

This clone has a handful of counts. The rearrangement uses TRBV11-2 and TRBJ1-2; 7 bases fit TRBD1. Germline CDR1 reads SGHAT; CDR2 reads FQNNGV. Unmatched junction bases numbered 7, after V lost 5 bases and J lost 10 bases. CDR3 size: 12 residues. The CDR3 DNA sequence: TGTGCCAGCAGCCATGGACAGGCAGCCTACACCTTC. It encodes CASSHGQAAYTF.

The chain has TRBV11-2 and TRBJ2-4, with unresolved D. CDR1 and CDR2 (germline): SGHAT, FQNNGV. V was pared by 7 bases and J by 3 bases, with 13 bases between. CDR3 length: 14 residues. The CDR3 reads CASTSDFLKNIQYF. CDR3 in DNA: TGTGCCAGCACATCAGACTTCCTCAAAAACATTCAGTACTTC.

The V call is TRBV6-1, the J call TRBJ2-3; 7 nucleotides match TRBD2. Germline CDR1 reads MNHNS; CDR2 reads SASEGT. This CDR3 contains 12 residues. The V gene end was trimmed by 7 bases and the J gene end by 6 bases; junction bases not matched to a gene: 4. The CDR3 region has the DNA TGTGCCAGCAACCGGGGAGGGGATACGCAGTATTTT. Translated, it gives CASNRGGDTQYF.

This clone was observed once. The gene calls are TRBV19 and TRBJ2-3, with D perhaps assigned TRBD1 or TRBD2 (5 bases each). CDR1 is LNHDA and CDR2 is SQIVND in the germline V gene (reference sequence). There are 15 residues in the CDR3. Trimming stripped 5 bases from V and 4 bases from J, with 16 bases between. Here the CDR3 reads CASSAGTLQADTQYF. The CDR3 nucleotides are TGTGCCAGTAGTGCCGGGACCTTACAGGCAGATACGCAGTATTTT.

The table lists this clone with a count of one. The V and J genes are TRBV6-5 and TRBJ2-3; D perhaps matches TRBD2 (5 bases). V lost 8 bases, J lost 5 bases, and 14 bases lay in between. This CDR3 spans 13 amino acids. Germline CDR1 and CDR2: MNHEY and SVGAGI. This CDR3 is CASVAGGGDTQYF. The CDR3 region has the DNA TGTGCCAGCGTAGCTGGAGGAGGAGATACGCAGTATTTT.

The table lists this clone with a count of one. The sample contains more than one DNA sequence encoding this CDR3. The gene calls are TRBV28 and TRBJ1-1, with a weak D call TRBD1 (6 bases). The germline V gene encodes CDR1 MDHEN and CDR2 SYDVKM. Trimming took off 2 bases at V and 5 bases at J, with 15 bases between the two ends. The CDR3 totals 15 residues. CDR3 sequence: CASSLPNRVGTEAFF. The DNA of the CDR3 is TGTGCCAGCAGTTTACCGAACAGGGTAGGGACTGAAGCTTTCTTT.

V is TRBV6-4 and J is TRBJ2-1; 8 nucleotides align to TRBD2. CDR1 is MRHNA, CDR2 SNTAGT, per germline. V dropped 3 bases and J dropped 8; count of bases not matched to a gene: 12. The CDR3 contains 16 residues. The DNA of the CDR3 is TGTGCCAGCAGTGAAAATTGGGGTAGCGGGATCTATGAGCAGTTCTTC. It translates to CASSENWGSGIYEQFF.

V usage is TRBV30 and J usage is TRBJ2-1, with 8 bases lining up with TRBD2. CDR3 length equals 16 residues. The junction had 9 bases not matched to a gene; V was cut back by 0 bases and J by 5 bases. CDR1 and CDR2 (germline): GTSNPN, SVGIG (reference sequence). The CDR3 here is CAWSVLPSGFHNEQFF. The CDR3 DNA reads as TGTGCCTGGAGTGTACTCCCTAGCGGGTTTCACAATGAGCAGTTCTTC.

The chain uses TRBV18 and TRBJ2-7, with D tentatively TRBD2 (6 bases). Trimming stripped 2 bases from V and 1 base from J, with 9 bases between. Germline CDR1 and CDR2: KGHSH and LQKENI. The CDR3 consists of 14 residues. This chain's CDR3 is CASSPGTGSYEQYF. CDR3 bases: TGTGCCAGCTCACCAGGGACTGGGTCCTACGAGCAGTACTTC.

J is TRBJ1-5 and V is TRBV6-1, with D unresolved. The CDR3 extends over 13 amino acids. CDR1 is MNHNS and CDR2 is SASEGT in the germline V gene. The V end lost 5 bases, the J end lost 3 bases, and 8 bases lay between the germline ends. CDR3 residues: CASSPGLNQPQHF. CDR3 coding DNA: TGTGCCAGCAGTCCCGGCCTCAATCAGCCCCAGCATTTT.